These 13 T cell receptor beta chains came from one sample sequenced in a study of cytomegalovirus exposure and HLA in healthy donors. Researchers ran the PCR with 60 Vbeta and 13 Jbeta primers. Generated by immunoSEQ multiplex PCR, the TCRdb table keeps only in-frame clones and is missing some. Seen here are around 130,000 clones, 80% observed once, and the top ten hold 1%. The specimen sequenced was PBMCs. Every receptor here comes from a man aged 35 to 55 in good health and CMV-seronegative.

Note on this clone: Other DNA sequences of this sample code for an identical CDR3. This chain connects TRBV28 to TRBJ1-1; TRBD1 matches 9 bases. The V segment lost 6 bases and the J segment 4 bases; nucleotides outside the gene matches: 0. The CDR3 contains 12 residues. Germline assignment: CDR1 MDHEN and CDR2 SYDVKM. In DNA form, the CDR3 reads TGTGCCAGCAGGACAGGGGGCACTGAAGCTTTCTTT. It specifies CASRTGGTEAFF.

This chain joins TRBV29-1 and TRBJ2-5, with 11 bases fitting TRBD2. The CDR3 is 13 residues long. V shed 7 bases, J shed 5 bases, and the junction held 6 bases outside the gene matches. The germline CDR1 and CDR2 sequences are SQVTM and ANQGSEA. The chain's CDR3 is CSAILAGVETQYF. The DNA for the CDR3 is TGCAGCGCCATACTAGCGGGGGTGGAGACCCAGTACTTC.

CDR3 coding DNA: TGTGCCAGCAGTGAAGCGCTGGCAGGGGGCCAGCCCCAGCATTTT. It specifies CASSEALAGGQPQHF. The rearrangement uses TRBV2 and TRBJ1-5, with 8 positions matching TRBD1. CDR3 size: 15 residues. Germline CDR1 SNHLY, CDR2 FYNNEI. J gave up 7 bases and V 0 bases, and 5 bases lay outside the gene matches.

This chain joins TRBV29-1 and TRBJ2-7; 12 bases are shared with TRBD2. V trimming: 1 base; J trimming: 0 bases; junction bases outside the gene matches: 7. The germline CDR1 and CDR2 sequences are SQVTM and ANQGSEA. This CDR3 spans 17 amino acids. CDR3 nucleotide sequence: TGCAGCGTTGAAGGTAGGACTAGCGGGGTTAGCTCCTACGAGCAGTACTTC. This sequence encodes CSVEGRTSGVSSYEQYF.

The table lists this clone with a count of one. The V call is TRBV2, the J call TRBJ1-6; TRBD1 matches at 7 bases. The ends lost 6 bases at V and 0 bases at J; junction bases unmatched: 8. This CDR3 comprises 17 residues. Looked up from germline, CDR1 is SNHLY and CDR2 is FYNNEI. The CDR3: CASSLPGQSSYNSPLHF. CDR3 DNA: TGTGCCAGCAGCCTACCGGGACAGAGCTCCTATAATTCACCCCTCCACTTT.

Written as DNA, the CDR3 is TGTGCCAGCAGTAGACAGGGAAGCTACGAGCAGTACTTC. Protein: CASSRQGSYEQYF. The chain combines TRBV5-6 with TRBJ2-7; 7 nucleotides align to TRBD1. This CDR3 has 13 residues. Looked up from germline, CDR1 is SGHDT and CDR2 is YYEEEE. Trimming removed 5 bases from V and 3 bases from J; junction bases left unmatched: 5.

Written as DNA, the CDR3 is TGTGCCAGCATCGCCTACAATGAGCAGTTCTTC. Protein: CASIAYNEQFF. This rearrangement joins TRBV28 to TRBJ2-1; D not resolved. CDR1 MDHEN and CDR2 SYDVKM come from the germline V gene. V gave up 7 bases and J gave up 2 bases, with 3 bases separating them. The CDR3 runs to 11 residues.

CDR3 in DNA: TGTGCCAGCAGTGAAGCGAGCGGGGGCAACTATGGCTACACCTTC. Encoded protein: CASSEASGGNYGYTF. The chain is built from TRBV2 and TRBJ1-2; a weak D match, TRBD1 (6 bases). The CDR3 has 15 residues. Trimming left V 0 bases short and J 2 bases short, with 10 bases between. From germline, CDR1 is SNHLY and CDR2 FYNNEI.

V usage is TRBV28 and J usage is TRBJ1-2, with 7 bases identical to TRBD1. The CDR3 contains 13 residues. CDR1 and CDR2 from the germline V gene are MDHEN and SYDVKM. V shed 4 bases, J shed 8 bases, and the junction held 7 bases outside the gene matches. The chain's CDR3 is CASSSTGWGGYTF. CDR3 bases: TGTGCCAGCAGTTCGACAGGGTGGGGAGGCTACACCTTC.

This rearrangement joins TRBV29-1 to TRBJ2-1; 7 bases line up with TRBD1. Germline V CDR1 and CDR2: SQVTM, ANQGSEA. The CDR3 totals 14 residues. V lost 7 bases to trimming and J lost 4 bases; unmatched junction nucleotides: 10. The CDR3 DNA sequence: TGCAGCGGGCAGACAGGGCTTACATACAATGAGCAGTTCTTC. Protein sequence: CSGQTGLTYNEQFF.

V and J are TRBV19 and TRBJ1-2, with TRBD1 matching over 7 bases. V lost 3 bases and J lost 4; bases outside the gene matches: 2. CDR3 length equals 13 residues. Germline V gives CDR1 LNHDA, CDR2 SQIVND (reference sequence). CDR3 amino acids: CASSMGQIYGYTF. CDR3 DNA sequence: TGTGCCAGTAGTATGGGACAGATCTATGGCTACACCTTC. The full variable domain, completed using reference TRBV19 and TRBJ1-2, is DGGITQSPKYLFRKEGQNVTLSCEQNLNHDAMYWYRQDPGQGLRLIYYSQIVNDFQKGDIAEGYSVSREKKESFPLTVTSAQKNPTAFYLCASSMGQIYGYTFGSGTRLTVV.

This clone was found a few times. The rearrangement links TRBV7-2 to TRBJ1-3; D unclear. The CDR3 consists of 11 residues. Trimming stripped 3 bases from V and 7 bases from J, with 4 bases between. Germline loops: CDR1 SGHTA, CDR2 FQGNSA. The CDR3 DNA sequence: TGTGCCAGCAGCTTCTCTAACACCATATATTTT. Amino acids: CASSFSNTIYF.

CDR3 loop: CASSIVTGSHEQYF. As DNA, the CDR3 is TGTGCCAGTAGTATCGTAACAGGGTCACACGAGCAGTACTTC. The chain has TRBV19 and TRBJ2-7; a weak D match, TRBD1 (6 bases). The CDR3 consists of 14 residues. Trimming removed 3 bases from V and 5 bases from J, with 14 bases in between. Germline V gene data show CDR1 as LNHDA and CDR2 as SQIVND (reference sequence).